This T cell receptor (beta chain) was retrieved from a study of T cells in Graves' hyperthyroidism and ophthalmopathy. Across the study: Any treatment followed the collection of peripheral blood at initial diagnosis.

Germline trimming cut 4 bases from V and 4 bases from J; bases unmatched to any gene: 6. The germline V gene has CDR1 SGHTA and CDR2 FQGNSA. This CDR3 is built from 16 residues. Diagnosis rested on symptoms, serum thyroxine and TRAb, thyroid ultrasound, and orbital computed tomography. Authors of the study amplified TCR beta CDR3 regions from RNA transcripts. Using the HTBI primer set, a first-round RT-PCR was run on the TCR CDR3. MiXCR, applied by TCRdb to the multiplex PCR reads, yields one record per CDR3 protein. The table records 600,000 or so distinct CDR3 sequences, around 14% of them present only once. This clonotype was seen many times. What it binds is not known. Findings and caveats of the study: Ophthalmopathy was told apart from stable hyperthyroidism by a 13 V-J model. In validation, the model predicted ophthalmopathy. These predictions came a median about 6.5 months before onset.

The origin of this receptor is a woman between 18 and 29 years old with Graves' ophthalmopathy. The chain employs TRBV7-2 and TRBJ1-5; 11 bases align to TRBD1. The material sequenced was blood. The CDR3 region is CASSSIGQGANQPQHF. CDR3 DNA: TGTGCCAGCAGCTCCATAGGACAGGGGGCTAATCAGCCCCAGCATTTT.